This T cell receptor (beta chain) came from a study of human T cells and chemical hapten exposure (dated by TCRdb to the early 2020s). In the study overall: For sensitization, 2% DPC in acetone was applied to a 2 cm by 2 cm area of upper inner arm skin. Patients additionally received weekly therapeutic DPC doses to the scalp throughout the approximately 22-week study period. This study followed changes in the peripheral blood TCR repertoire in vivo during primary and secondary sensitization of alopecia patients to the hapten diphenylcyclopropenone (DPC). Alopecia areata with under or over 50% scalp involvement, alopecia totalis and alopecia universalis were represented in the patient cohort, which was mostly female. Blood samples were taken from patients before sensitization (week 0) and then at 2, 6 and about 24 weeks after DPC sensitization. Patch testing was done on the upper back using Finn chambers containing 0.01% DPC, and results were scored after 6 days according to International Contact Dermatitis Research Group standards. Libraries were combined into a pool for sequencing, and differences in TCR yield between samples came mainly from small differences in library volumes within the pool. Blood for TCR sequencing was provided by twenty-nine alopecia patients at one to four time points (pre-sensitization, 2, 6 and 24 weeks).

The library was prepared using RACE. TCRdb records NextSeq 500 as the sequencer. During library preparation, unique molecular identifiers were attached to individual cDNA molecules so that TCRs could be counted in a quantitative, reproducible way. Each blood RNA sample was used to sequence both TCR alpha and TCR beta chains. The published analysis was carried out like this. A median of approximately 96,000 TCRs per sample was observed, with a range of roughly 20,000 to 750,000. V, J and CDR3 annotation of the TCR reads was performed with the Decombinator software suite. To make PS versus PT1 abundance plots, every sample was subsampled to the same number of TCRs (28,000). Expanded TCRs were defined as absent before sensitization and observed at least eight times at the 2-week time point. The public reads were run again by TCRdb, first through fastp at Q25 and then through MiXCR, and only productive beta chains were kept. Rows merge per CDR3 protein into single entries with the most common DNA and genes. The V and J calls and clone size are TCRdb's, not the authors'. The sample yields under 90,000 distinct CDR3 sequences; 9.6% were counted once. The ten largest clones take up approximately 3.8% of the sample.

A distance of 13 bases separates the germline ends of V and J, which lose 3 bases and 4 bases respectively. Per the germline V gene, SQVTM is the CDR1 and ANQGSEA is the CDR2. The CDR3 numbers 13 residues from cysteine through phenylalanine. Only the CDR3 part of the read is kept: 39 bases, read in frame from the first base. General study outcomes and caveats: Because all patients had alopecia, a presumed autoimmune disease, the immune response of the patients might differ from that of healthy individuals. A positive correlation was found between the number of PT1 expanded TCRs and patch test score, with significance reached at thresholds 8, 16 and 32 but not 4. Repeated subsampling changed both the strength of the expansion versus patch-test correlation and the threshold at which the correlation became significant. DPC sensitization did not change the number of TCRs with a frequency above 1 in 1000, and there was no evidence of changes in global repertoire structure. Significantly more large CDR3 similarity clusters were formed by expanded TCRs than by pre-sensitization or healthy control sets, consistent with antigen-driven responses.

What the time point label conveys for this sample: pre-sensitization, week 0. The treatment or condition label corresponds to: therapeutic diphenylcyclopropenone sensitization with weekly scalp DPC. Blood at each patch-test visit was drawn before the patch test was applied. To be eligible, patients had to be aged 18 to 70, diagnosed with alopecia and judged suitable for DPC therapy, while pregnant patients were excluded. Total RNA was extracted from unfractionated whole blood that had been collected in Tempus Blood RNA tubes. Ten or more counts support this clonotype. Its cognate antigen has yet to be identified. No much larger clonotype is one base removed from it; base qualities were not supplied.

The receptor's source is a woman in her thirties or forties with alopecia areata. Some clones in this sample may be carry-over from other donors' samples. The rearranged chain carries TRBV29-1 and TRBJ2-7; the best D guess is TRBD1, with 6 bases matching. The sequencing used whole blood, collected in connection with sensitization to the hapten diphenylcyclopropenone (DPC). The bases read TGCAGCGTTGAGGACAGTCAGGGGTACGAGCAGTACTTC. This translates into CSVEDSQGYEQYF.